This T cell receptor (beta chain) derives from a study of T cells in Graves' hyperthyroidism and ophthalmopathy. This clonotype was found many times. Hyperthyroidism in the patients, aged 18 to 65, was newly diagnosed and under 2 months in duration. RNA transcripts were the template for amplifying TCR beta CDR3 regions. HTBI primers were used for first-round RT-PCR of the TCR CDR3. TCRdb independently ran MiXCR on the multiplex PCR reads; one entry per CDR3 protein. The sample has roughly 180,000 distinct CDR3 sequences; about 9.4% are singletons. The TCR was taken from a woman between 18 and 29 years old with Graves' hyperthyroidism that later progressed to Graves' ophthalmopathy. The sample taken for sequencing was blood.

CDR3 bases: TGCGCCAGCAGCCCCGCGGGGGCCCTTAGTCGCTACACCTTC. Translated: CASSPAGALSRYTF. V usage is TRBV4-1 and J usage is TRBJ1-2, with D maybe TRBD1 (6 bases). V lost 4 bases and J lost 9, with 18 bases in between. The CDR3 totals 14 residues. Per germline, CDR1 MGHRA and CDR2 YSYEKL.